This T cell receptor beta chain was captured by sequencing in a study of T cell responses to AZD1222 COVID-19 vaccine. Here immunoSEQ multiplex PCR was the method, and the copy in TCRdb shows in-frame clones only, minus some. Of about 160,000 clones in the sample, 70% to 90% were seen once. On this clone: What it binds is unknown.

Findings and caveats of the study: Spike-specific TCR breadth rose after two AZD1222 doses, and depth rose as well. Most donors were white British and more were female, and clonal diversity was possibly underestimated.

The germline CDR1 and CDR2 sequences are MGHDK and SYGVNS. V lost 10 bases and J lost 2, with 11 bases in between. CDR3 size: 13 residues. This chain joins TRBV25-1 and TRBJ2-2; D may be TRBD1 (5 bases). The sequence came from an adult who received the AZD1222 COVID-19 vaccine. Sequenced material: peripheral blood, taken 28 days after the second AZD1222 dose. CDR3 residues: CATRQPNTGELFF. CDR3 DNA sequence: TGTGCCACTAGACAGCCCAACACCGGGGAGCTGTTTTTT.